This TCR beta chain was sequenced in a study of T cells in Graves' hyperthyroidism and ophthalmopathy. There were TCR beta CDR3 regions amplified from RNA transcripts. First-round RT-PCR targeting the TCR CDR3 was performed with the HTBI primer set. TCRdb passed the multiplex PCR reads through MiXCR, listing each CDR3 protein once. The sample holds a few hundred thousand distinct CDR3 sequences; around 16% are singletons and the top ten take 13% to 15%. This CDR3 spans 14 amino acids. Germline CDR1 is MNHEY and CDR2 is SMNVEV (reference sequence). The junction had 10 bases not matched to a gene; V was cut back by 7 bases and J by 6 bases. Many counts were recorded for this clonotype.

The specimen was blood. The receptor was isolated from a woman aged 18-30 years with Graves' hyperthyroidism. The chain employs TRBV27 and TRBJ2-7, with 9 bases fitting TRBD1. DNA of the CDR3: TGTGCCAGCAAGTCCGGGACAGGGTTTGGCGAGCAGTACTTC. The encoded protein is CASKSGTGFGEQYF.